This passage covers 31 T cell receptor beta chains from one sample sequenced in a study of blood T cell repertoires in COVID-19. Sequencing was performed with immunoSEQ multiplex PCR; in TCRdb, only in-frame clones are kept and a portion is missing. The sample comprises roughly 68,000 clones, approximately 78% of which are singletons, and less than 10% rests with the top ten. Sequenced: peripheral blood. These receptors were collected from a human donor in a cohort sampled during active COVID-19.

CDR3 amino acids: CASSGTSGRGRHEQFF. In DNA, the CDR3 is TGTGCCAGCAGTGGGACTAGCGGGAGGGGGCGTCATGAGCAGTTCTTC. The chain combines TRBV6-1 with TRBJ2-1; TRBD2 agrees at 15 bases. CDR1 and CDR2 (germline): MNHNS, SASEGT. The V and J ends lost 4 bases and 8 bases, in that order; junction bases with no gene match: 6. This CDR3 has 16 residues.

The chain couples TRBV28 to TRBJ2-7; possibly TRBD1 for D (5 bases). The CDR3 is made up of 14 amino acids. V dropped 5 bases and J dropped 6 bases, with 17 bases sitting between them. The germline CDR1 and CDR2 sequences are MDHEN and SYDVKM. The CDR3 region is CASSPLNQGSEQYF. The CDR3 nucleotides read TGTGCCAGCAGTCCACTCAATCAGGGAAGCGAGCAGTACTTC.

The rearrangement links TRBV28 to TRBJ1-1; D perhaps matches TRBD1 (6 bases). Germline V gene sequence: CDR1 MDHEN, CDR2 SYDVKM. CDR3 length: 14 residues. V lost 3 bases and J lost 5, with 13 bases in between. CDR3 nucleotides: TGTGCCAGCAGTTTCGGGGGGGCGGTAACTGAAGCTTTCTTT. Protein: CASSFGGAVTEAFF.

This rearrangement joins TRBV29-1 to TRBJ1-1; 12 bases fit TRBD1. J lost 3 bases, V lost 6 bases, and 8 bases had no gene match. Germline V lookup: CDR1 SQVTM, CDR2 ANQGSEA. The CDR3 consists of 15 residues. CDR3 coding DNA: TGCAGCGTCCCCGGGACAGGGGGCAGGGACACTGAAGCTTTCTTT. It codes for CSVPGTGGRDTEAFF.

This clone has more than one count but fewer than ten. The chain couples TRBV6-1 to TRBJ2-7; 10 positions match TRBD1. The germline gives CDR1 MNHNS, CDR2 SASEGT. The V segment lost 1 base and the J segment 3 bases; nucleotides outside the gene matches: 0. The CDR3 extends over 14 amino acids. The CDR3 DNA reads TGTGCCAGCAGTGAAGGGACAGGGGGCTACGAGCAGTACTTC. Its protein product is CASSEGTGGYEQYF.

This chain connects TRBV13 to TRBJ2-7; no clear D gene. CDR3 length equals 11 residues. V lost 5 bases and J 5 bases, leaving 7 bases between the germline ends. Germline CDR1 and CDR2: PRHDT and FYEKMQ (reference sequence). CDR3 region: CASSLEHEQYF. CDR3 DNA: TGTGCCAGCAGCCTAGAGCACGAGCAGTACTTC.

CDR3 nucleotide sequence: TGCGCCAGCAGTGTCGGAACAGTGAACACTGAAGCTTTCTTT. Translated: CASSVGTVNTEAFF. This rearrangement joins TRBV10-2 to TRBJ1-1; no clear D gene. This CDR3 has 14 residues. Germline CDR1 is WSHSY and CDR2 is SAAADI. V lost 4 bases to trimming and J lost 0 bases, with 9 bases between them.

The rearrangement links TRBV12-5 to TRBJ2-2; 8 nucleotides agree with TRBD1. This CDR3 is 15 amino acids long. After removal of 7 bases from V and 5 bases from J, the junction contained 9 bases not matched to a gene. Germline loops: CDR1 LGHNT, CDR2 FRNRAP. CDR3: CASAPGQGLTGELFF. CDR3 sequence (DNA): TGTGCTAGTGCCCCTGGACAGGGATTAACCGGGGAGCTGTTTTTT.

The chain recombines TRBV28 with TRBJ2-7; TRBD2 agrees at 8 bases. The V gene end was trimmed by 4 bases and the J gene end by 4 bases; junction bases not matched to a gene: 9. The germline gives CDR1 MDHEN, CDR2 SYDVKM. This CDR3 has 15 amino acids. The DNA for the CDR3 is TGTGCCAGCAGTTCCCAGGGCGGGAGGAGTTACGAGCAGTACTTC. This codes for CASSSQGGRSYEQYF.

The chain couples TRBV7-2 to TRBJ1-6, with 10 positions matching TRBD1. Per the germline V gene, CDR1 is SGHTA and CDR2 is FQGNSA. Trimming removed 5 bases from V and 6 bases from J; junction bases left unmatched: 10. The CDR3 contains 17 residues. The CDR3 DNA reads TGTGCCAGCAGCCTCACCGGGACAGGGGTCGGTAATTCACCCCTCCACTTT. Protein sequence: CASSLTGTGVGNSPLHF. Complete variable domain (other parts from reference TRBV7-2 and TRBJ1-6): GAGVSQSPSNKVTEKGKDVELRCDPISGHTALYWYRQSLGQGLEFLIYFQGNSAPDKSGLPSDRFSAERTGGSVSTLTIQRTQQEDSAVYLCASSLTGTGVGNSPLHFGNGTRLTVT.

This rearrangement joins TRBV7-2 to TRBJ2-3; unclear D gene. This CDR3 is 13 amino acids long. Deletions cut 1 base from V and 5 bases from J, with 7 bases between. The germline gives CDR1 SGHTA, CDR2 FQGNSA. CDR3 loop: CASSLETRDTQYF. CDR3 DNA sequence: TGTGCCAGCAGCTTAGAAACACGAGATACGCAGTATTTT. The full variable domain, in which reference TRBV7-2 and TRBJ2-3 provide the parts outside the CDR3, is GAGVSQSPSNKVTEKGKDVELRCDPISGHTALYWYRQSLGQGLEFLIYFQGNSAPDKSGLPSDRFSAERTGGSVSTLTIQRTQQEDSAVYLCASSLETRDTQYFGPGTRLTVL.

The chain joins TRBV5-8 to TRBJ2-5, with 11 positions matching TRBD2. Trimming cost V 3 bases and J 0 bases; bases outside gene matches: 10. This CDR3 is 18 amino acids long. Germline-derived CDR1 and CDR2 are SGHTS and YDEGEE. The CDR3 bases are TGTGCCAGCAGCTCCTTTCCTGGGACTAGCGGCAACCAAGAGACCCAGTACTTC. This codes for CASSSFPGTSGNQETQYF.

V is TRBV10-3 and J is TRBJ2-1, with unresolved D. Germline CDR1 ENHRY, CDR2 SYGVKD. The CDR3 runs 12 residues. The germline V and J ends were trimmed by 4 bases and 7 bases, with 8 bases remaining between them. The CDR3 loop reads CAISALSNEQFF. CDR3 sequence (DNA): TGTGCCATCAGTGCACTTTCGAATGAGCAGTTCTTC.

The rearrangement joins TRBV28 to TRBJ1-5; D gene unclear. Germline V CDR1 and CDR2: MDHEN, SYDVKM. V shed 6 bases and J shed 5 bases, with 17 bases lying between them. The CDR3 loop spans 15 amino acids. The CDR3 protein is CASSSGLPGYQPQHF. CDR3 coding DNA: TGTGCCAGCAGCTCAGGTCTCCCGGGGTATCAGCCCCAGCATTTT.

The DNA for the CDR3 is TGTGCCTCCCAGTTCAATGGCTACACCTTC. This encodes CASQFNGYTF. The chain combines TRBV28 with TRBJ1-2; D unresolved. Looked up from germline, CDR1 is MDHEN and CDR2 is SYDVKM. The CDR3 is 10 amino acids. Trimming shortened V by 11 bases and J by 6 bases, and 10 bases separated the two germline ends.

The chain has TRBV21-1 and TRBJ2-7; TRBD2 reflects the table's D call only, with no check against the DNA. TRBV21-1 is classified as a pseudogene. CDR3 length equals 15 residues. As DNA, the CDR3 is TGTGCCAGCCCATCCCCAGCGGAAGACTCCTACGAGCAGTACTTC. Its protein product is CASPSPAEDSYEQYF.

The rearrangement joins TRBV20-1 to TRBJ1-1; D is unresolved. The CDR3 has 13 residues. V lost 3 bases to trimming and J lost 6 bases, with 14 bases between them. Germline values: CDR1 DFQATT, CDR2 SNEGSKA (reference sequence). CDR3 DNA: TGCAGTGCTAGTGGCCGGGGTAGGCCTGAAGCTTTCTTT. Amino acid sequence: CSASGRGRPEAFF.

This sequence joins TRBV5-1 and TRBJ2-1, with 9 bases lining up with TRBD2. The germline CDR1 and CDR2 sequences are SGHRS and YFSETQ. V lost 2 bases, J lost 0 bases, and 6 bases stayed unmatched. The CDR3 totals 17 residues. CDR3 protein: CASSFRAGGSSYNEQFF. Written as DNA, the CDR3 is TGCGCCAGCAGCTTCCGGGCGGGAGGGAGCTCCTACAATGAGCAGTTCTTC.

This rearrangement joins TRBV5-1 to TRBJ2-2, with 8 bases lining up with TRBD1. Germline CDR1 is SGHRS and CDR2 is YFSETQ. The CDR3 covers 15 residues. V lost 2 bases to trimming and J lost 4 bases; unmatched junction nucleotides: 4. The chain's CDR3 is CASSFGQGATGELFF. The CDR3 nucleotides are TGCGCCAGCAGCTTTGGTCAGGGGGCCACCGGGGAGCTGTTTTTT.

This chain uses TRBV7-9 with TRBJ2-7; D gene ambiguous. V was shortened by 6 bases and J by 3 bases, with 9 bases between the two germline ends. This CDR3 is 12 amino acids long. Per the germline V gene, CDR1 is SEHNR and CDR2 is FQNEAQ (reference sequence). CDR3 residues: CASSPVNYEQYF. The DNA of the CDR3 is TGTGCCAGCAGTCCAGTTAACTACGAGCAGTACTTC. Supplemented by reference TRBV7-9 and TRBJ2-7, the full variable domain reads DTGVSQNPRHKITKRGQNVTFRCDPISEHNRLYWYRQTLGQGPEFLTYFQNEAQLEKSRLLSDRFSAERPKGSFSTLEIQRTEQGDSAMYLCASSPVNYEQYFGPGTRLTVT.

The rearrangement uses TRBV20-1 and TRBJ2-7; no clear D gene. This CDR3 spans 11 amino acids. Germline CDR1 reads DFQATT; CDR2 reads SNEGSKA (reference sequence). The CDR3 reads CMRCITAEQYF. The CDR3 DNA sequence: TGCATGAGGTGTATTACTGCCGAGCAGTACTTC.

The chain combines TRBV15 with TRBJ2-5; 8 positions agree with TRBD2. The CDR3 length is 14 residues. CDR1 and CDR2 (germline): LNHNV, YYDKDF (reference sequence). Losses at the gene ends were 7 bases for V and 3 bases for J; bases not matched to a gene: 7. The CDR3: CATKAGGVKETQYF. The CDR3 DNA sequence: TGTGCCACCAAGGCGGGGGGAGTGAAAGAGACCCAGTACTTC.

V is TRBV28 and J is TRBJ2-5; D unclear. This CDR3 has 13 residues. Looked up from germline, CDR1 is MDHEN and CDR2 is SYDVKM. Trimming removed 2 bases from V and 5 bases from J, with 9 bases in between. The CDR3 DNA reads TGTGCCAGCAGTTTAGGGCTGCCGGAGACCCAGTACTTC. It codes for CASSLGLPETQYF.

The rearrangement links TRBV15 to TRBJ2-7; the D gene is possibly TRBD1 (6 bases). The CDR3 is 11 amino acids. Germline V gene lookup returns CDR1 LNHNV and CDR2 YYDKDF (reference sequence). V lost 9 bases and J 4 bases, leaving 10 bases between the germline ends. The CDR3 is CATERGYEQYF. In DNA, the CDR3 is TGTGCCACGGAGAGGGGGTACGAGCAGTACTTC.

V is TRBV3-1 (or the pseudogene TRBV3-2) and J is TRBJ2-7, with 8 positions matching TRBD1. Germline values: CDR1 LGHDT, CDR2 YNNKEL (reference sequence). The CDR3 consists of 15 residues. The V gene end was trimmed by 4 bases and the J gene end by 4 bases; junction bases not matched to a gene: 9. The CDR3 DNA follows: TGTGCCAGCAGCCCAGTGGGGACAGGATCTTACGAGCAGTACTTC. Its protein is CASSPVGTGSYEQYF.

This clone was seen a handful of times. The rearrangement links TRBV18 to TRBJ2-5; 10 nucleotides line up with TRBD1. The germline CDR1 and CDR2 sequences are KGHSH and LQKENI. J gave up 5 bases and V 4 bases, and 7 bases lay outside the gene matches. The length of the CDR3 is 15 residues. The CDR3 is CASSQTGGVSETQYF. The CDR3 coding sequence is TGTGCCAGCTCACAGACAGGGGGCGTTTCGGAGACCCAGTACTTC.

The V and J genes are TRBV4-1 and TRBJ1-1, with TRBD1 as a possible D gene (6 bases). This CDR3 is 13 amino acids long. V lost 3 bases to trimming and J lost 4 bases, with 9 bases between them. Germline values: CDR1 MGHRA, CDR2 YSYEKL. The CDR3 sequence is CASSHRGTTEAFF. CDR3 in DNA: TGCGCCAGCAGCCACAGGGGAACCACTGAAGCTTTCTTT.

The chain couples TRBV13 to TRBJ2-2; D may be TRBD2 (5 bases). The CDR3 has 15 residues. The V gene's germline CDR1 is PRHDT and CDR2 FYEKMQ (reference sequence). The germline V and J ends were trimmed by 3 bases and 5 bases, with 13 bases remaining between them. In DNA form, the CDR3 reads TGTGCCAGCAGCTTCCATCGGACTTCTACCGGGGAGCTGTTTTTT. This translates into CASSFHRTSTGELFF.

The chain links TRBV5-1 to TRBJ2-1; TRBD2 aligns across 10 bases. This CDR3 contains 17 residues. Looked up from germline, CDR1 is SGHRS and CDR2 is YFSETQ. With V trimmed by 6 bases and J by 3 bases, 12 bases remained unmatched. CDR3 protein: CASKLRASGSFYNEQFF. The CDR3 region has the DNA TGCGCCAGCAAACTTCGGGCTAGCGGGAGTTTCTACAATGAGCAGTTCTTC.

The chain combines TRBV28 with TRBJ1-1; weak D call: TRBD1 (5 bases). Germline loops: CDR1 MDHEN, CDR2 SYDVKM. The CDR3 runs 15 residues. The V end was cut by 2 bases, the J end by 5 bases, with 15 bases between. The CDR3 DNA reads as TGTGCCAGCAGTTTAGGGGCAGGGTTTAGAACTGAAGCTTTCTTT. Its translation is CASSLGAGFRTEAFF.

The chain carries TRBV5-1 and TRBJ1-2, with 8 bases aligning to TRBD1. This CDR3 has 14 amino acids. The trim removed 0 bases at V and 4 bases at J, leaving 2 bases unmatched. In germline, CDR1 is SGHRS, CDR2 YFSETQ. CDR3 DNA: TGCGCCAGCAGCTTGGATACAGGGGGCTATGGCTACACCTTC. Translated: CASSLDTGGYGYTF.